One sample yielded the 26 T cell receptor beta chains listed below, sequenced in a study of blood T cell repertoires in COVID-19. Sequenced by immunoSEQ multiplex PCR; TCRdb stores in-frame clones only, minus some. The sample has about 140,000 clones, 70% to 90% seen once. Sample: peripheral blood. The receptors stem from an older woman with acute or convalescent COVID-19.

This chain connects TRBV19 to TRBJ2-3; D is unclear. The CDR3 has 14 residues. Germline V lookup: CDR1 LNHDA, CDR2 SQIVND (reference sequence). Trimming stripped 4 bases from V and 5 bases from J, with 13 bases between. The CDR3 sequence: CASSKASWRDTQYF. The CDR3 DNA sequence: TGTGCCAGTAGTAAGGCATCCTGGAGAGATACGCAGTATTTT.

The CDR3 DNA reads TGTGCCAGCAGTTACTCTGGGCCTTCAAATGAGCAGTTCTTC. Translated, it gives CASSYSGPSNEQFF. The chain uses TRBV6-5 and TRBJ2-1; D is undetermined. This CDR3 is 14 amino acids long. In germline, CDR1 is MNHEY, CDR2 SVGAGI. V was cut by 0 bases and J by 7 bases, with 10 bases left in between.

This clone was seen repeatedly, ten times or more. This chain joins TRBV30 and TRBJ1-5; 8 bases map to TRBD1. This CDR3 is 15 amino acids long. With 0 bases clipped from V and 8 bases from J, the junction kept 9 bases outside the gene matches. Germline assignment: CDR1 GTSNPN and CDR2 SVGIG (reference sequence). CDR3 nucleotides: TGTGCCTGGAGTGTAAGTGGGACAGGCCAGGAGCCCCAGCATTTT. This gives the protein CAWSVSGTGQEPQHF.

V is TRBV9 and J is TRBJ2-1, with TRBD1 matching 9 bases. V was clipped by 0 bases and J by 6 bases; unmatched bases: 4. Germline-derived CDR1 and CDR2 are SGDLS and YYNGEE. CDR3 length equals 15 residues. The CDR3 bases are TGTGCCAGCAGCGTAGGACAGGGGGTAGTCAATGAGCAGTTCTTC. Protein sequence: CASSVGQGVVNEQFF.

V and J are TRBV4-1 and TRBJ1-5, with D maybe TRBD1 (6 bases). The CDR3 runs 18 residues. Germline V CDR1 and CDR2: MGHRA, YSYEKL. Trimming shortened V by 1 base and J by 0 bases, and 16 bases separated the two germline ends. The CDR3 loop reads CASSQGVGRGFSNQPQHF. In DNA form, the CDR3 reads TGCGCCAGCAGCCAAGGGGTTGGCAGGGGATTTAGCAATCAGCCCCAGCATTTT.

The chain has TRBV12-5 and TRBJ1-3; D is undetermined. This CDR3 is built from 13 residues. Trimming took off 3 bases at V and 3 bases at J, with 6 bases between the two ends. The germline CDR1 and CDR2 sequences are LGHNT and FRNRAP. The CDR3 region has the DNA TGTGCTAGTGGTTTCGCAGATGGAAACACCATATATTTT. Encoded protein: CASGFADGNTIYF.

The rearrangement links TRBV9 to TRBJ2-1; 7 bases agree with TRBD1. Germline CDR1 is SGDLS and CDR2 is YYNGEE. The CDR3 has 13 residues. The V gene end was trimmed by 4 bases and the J gene end by 9 bases; junction bases not matched to a gene: 7. The CDR3 DNA is TGTGCCAGCAGCCTAACAGGGGCGGGTGAGCAGTTCTTC. It specifies CASSLTGAGEQFF.

This chain links TRBV19 with TRBJ2-5, with D maybe TRBD1 (6 bases). Looked up from germline, CDR1 is LNHDA and CDR2 is SQIVND (reference sequence). CDR3 length equals 13 residues. V was trimmed by 5 bases and J by 5 bases, leaving 12 bases between them. The CDR3 spells CASSPFQGETQYF. CDR3 sequence (DNA): TGTGCCAGTAGTCCCTTCCAGGGGGAGACCCAGTACTTC.

This chain joins TRBV30 and TRBJ1-5, with D hard to call. V shed 0 bases and J shed 4 bases, with 7 bases lying between them. Germline V gene lookup returns CDR1 GTSNPN and CDR2 SVGIG (reference sequence). This CDR3 is 13 amino acids long. The CDR3 is CAWSVSTNQPQHF. CDR3 coding DNA: TGTGCCTGGAGTGTATCCACAAATCAGCCCCAGCATTTT.

This chain joins TRBV30 and TRBJ1-4, with 7 bases identical to TRBD1. Germline assignment: CDR1 GTSNPN and CDR2 SVGIG (reference sequence). This CDR3 region has 14 residues. J was trimmed by 3 bases and V by 8 bases; bases with no gene match: 9. The CDR3 DNA is TGTGCCGGTCACAGGGGCTGGGCTAATGAAAAACTGTTTTTT. Translation gives CAGHRGWANEKLFF.

The count of this clone is one. CDR3 in DNA: TGTGCCAGCAGCTTAAAATTACAGGGGTTCTCCTACGAGCAGTACTTC. As protein: CASSLKLQGFSYEQYF. This chain uses TRBV11-2 with TRBJ2-7; the match to TRBD1 covers 7 bases. Germline loops: CDR1 SGHAT, CDR2 FQNNGV. This CDR3 is built from 16 residues. With 2 bases clipped from V and 0 bases from J, the junction kept 7 bases outside the gene matches. Based on the CDR3 plus reference TRBV11-2 and TRBJ2-7, the full variable domain is EAGVAQSPRYKIIEKRQSVAFWCNPISGHATLYWYQQILGQGPKLLIQFQNNGVVDDSQLPKDRFSAERLKGVDSTLKIQPAKLEDSAVYLCASSLKLQGFSYEQYFGPGTRLTVT.

V and J are TRBV28 and TRBJ1-3; 7 nucleotides match TRBD1. Germline loops: CDR1 MDHEN, CDR2 SYDVKM. V shed 5 bases, J shed 0 bases, and the junction held 7 bases outside the gene matches. The CDR3 length is 16 residues. CDR3 nucleotides: TGTGCCAGCAGTCCCCGGACAGGCTTCTCTGGAAACACCATATATTTT. Encoded protein: CASSPRTGFSGNTIYF.

The CDR3 DNA reads as TGTGCCAGCAGCCCCCAGCCGGGGGAGCCCCAGCATTTT. Its translation: CASSPQPGEPQHF. The chain uses TRBV11-3 and TRBJ1-5; tentative D call: TRBD1 (5 bases). Trimming left V 5 bases short and J 8 bases short, with 13 bases between. Per germline, CDR1 SGHNT and CDR2 YENEEA. The CDR3 is made up of 13 amino acids.

The chain links TRBV28 to TRBJ1-5; 8 bases match TRBD1. V shed 10 bases, J shed 6 bases, and the junction held 14 bases outside the gene matches. There are 15 residues in the CDR3. CDR1 MDHEN and CDR2 SYDVKM come from the germline V gene. The CDR3 loop reads CATRGPGGGGQPQHF. CDR3 DNA: TGTGCCACCCGAGGCCCAGGGGGCGGTGGTCAGCCCCAGCATTTT.

This sequence joins TRBV4-2 and TRBJ1-3, with D perhaps TRBD1 (5 bases). The CDR3 consists of 16 residues. Trimming pared 0 bases from V and 0 bases from J, leaving 9 bases between. Germline V gives CDR1 LGHNA, CDR2 YNFKEQ. CDR3 bases: TGTGCCAGCAGCCAAGATCCCACAGGCTCTGGAAACACCATATATTTT. It specifies CASSQDPTGSGNTIYF.

The chain recombines TRBV9 with TRBJ2-3; D not certain. Germline CDR1 is SGDLS and CDR2 is YYNGEE. V lost 1 base, J lost 5 bases, and 14 bases lay in between. The CDR3 length is 15 residues. CDR3 loop: CASSVLAVARDTQYF. The CDR3 DNA follows: TGTGCCAGCAGCGTATTGGCTGTCGCACGAGATACGCAGTATTTT.

This clone has just a few counts. The chain employs TRBV5-1 and TRBJ2-1, with 7 bases matching TRBD1. CDR1 is SGHRS, CDR2 YFSETQ, per germline. The junction had 5 bases not matched to a gene; V was cut back by 0 bases and J by 5 bases. The CDR3 runs to 15 residues. CDR3 region: CASSLAGTANNEQFF. CDR3 sequence (DNA): TGCGCCAGCAGCTTGGCCGGGACAGCTAACAATGAGCAGTTCTTC. The full variable domain, its missing parts supplied by reference TRBV5-1 and TRBJ2-1, is KAGVTQTPRYLIKTRGQQVTLSCSPISGHRSVSWYQQTPGQGLQFLFEYFSETQRNKGNFPGRFSGRQFSNSRSEMNVSTLELGDSALYLCASSLAGTANNEQFFGPGTRLTVL.

The chain has TRBV7-2 and TRBJ2-1; D ambiguous. The ends were cut back, 3 bases at V and 9 bases at J, with 9 bases in the middle. This CDR3 is 12 amino acids long. Germline lookup yields CDR1 SGHTA and CDR2 FQGNSA. CDR3 sequence reads: CASSFLGGEQFF. CDR3 nucleotides: TGTGCCAGCAGCTTCCTAGGCGGTGAGCAGTTCTTC.

The chain employs TRBV7-9 and TRBJ2-5; 11 bases agree with TRBD2. V lost 3 bases, J lost 4 bases, and 4 bases stayed unmatched. Germline CDR1 and CDR2: SEHNR and FQNEAQ (reference sequence). This CDR3 is 15 amino acids long. The CDR3 loop is CASSFSLAGGETQYF. The CDR3 DNA reads TGTGCCAGCAGCTTCTCCCTAGCGGGGGGAGAGACCCAGTACTTC.

The chain joins TRBV28 to TRBJ2-1; TRBD2 agrees at 12 bases. V was pared by 6 bases and J by 5 bases, with 8 bases of the junction left unmatched. The CDR3 is made up of 16 amino acids. Germline CDR1 and CDR2: MDHEN and SYDVKM. The CDR3 nucleotides are TGTGCCAGCAGGCCCGCGGGACTAGCGGGTCACAATGAGCAGTTCTTC. This sequence encodes CASRPAGLAGHNEQFF.

This clone was recorded many times. This chain uses TRBV9 with TRBJ2-3, with 8 bases fitting TRBD2. This CDR3 is 17 amino acids long. In germline, CDR1 is SGDLS, CDR2 YYNGEE. With V trimmed by 0 bases and J by 1 base, 7 bases remained unmatched. The CDR3 sequence is CASSVALAGSRTDTQYF. The CDR3 bases are TGTGCCAGCAGCGTAGCGCTAGCGGGTTCCCGCACAGATACGCAGTATTTT. Full variable domain (missing parts from reference TRBV9 and TRBJ2-3): DSGVTQTPKHLITATGQRVTLRCSPRSGDLSVYWYQQSLDQGLQFLIQYYNGEERAKGNILERFSAQQFPDLHSELNLSSLELGDSALYFCASSVALAGSRTDTQYFGPGTRLTVL.

This clone was seen only a few times. An end of the junction does not agree with germline; a read error may underlie this. V and J are TRBV7-7 and TRBJ2-7, with 7 bases lining up with TRBD1. Germline V lookup: CDR1 SSHAT, CDR2 FNYEAQ (reference sequence). The CDR3 contains 20 residues. The CDR3: CASSFPPPPRDSPTYYEQYF. CDR3 bases: TGTGCTAGCAGCTTTCCTCCCCCGCCCCGGGACAGTCCAACCTATTACGAGCAGTACTTC.

This rearrangement joins TRBV19 to TRBJ1-1, with 7 bases fitting TRBD1. This CDR3 spans 15 amino acids. With 2 bases clipped from V and 1 base from J, the junction kept 4 bases outside the gene matches. The germline V gene has CDR1 LNHDA and CDR2 SQIVND (reference sequence). The chain's CDR3 is CASSIMGTANTEAFF. In DNA, the CDR3 is TGTGCCAGTAGTATAATGGGGACAGCGAACACTGAAGCTTTCTTT.

The DNA for the CDR3 is TGTGCCAGCAGTGACAGGGGGTTCTATGGCTACACCTTC. It specifies CASSDRGFYGYTF. V and J are TRBV21-1 and TRBJ1-2; the DNA was not used to check the table's D call, TRBD1. TRBV21-1 is reported as a pseudogene. The CDR3 has 13 residues.

CDR3 amino acids: CASSLDHRAQETQYF. The CDR3 DNA reads TGTGCCAGCAGCTTGGACCACAGGGCCCAAGAGACCCAGTACTTC. This chain links TRBV5-4 with TRBJ2-5, with D perhaps matching TRBD1 (6 bases). The CDR3 contains 15 residues. Per germline, CDR1 SGHNT and CDR2 YYREEE (reference sequence). Trimming took off 0 bases at V and 1 base at J, with 10 bases between the two ends.

This clone was observed once. This chain joins TRBV6-5 and TRBJ1-6; D remains unclear. Germline V gene data show CDR1 as MNHEY and CDR2 as SVGAGI. The CDR3 sequence is 13 residues long. V lost 7 bases to trimming and J lost 12 bases, with 16 bases between them. The CDR3 is CASTALARGPLHF. DNA for the CDR3: TGTGCCAGCACGGCCCTGGCCCGAGGACCCCTCCACTTT.